A single TCR beta chain is shown here with its context. Its antigen is still unknown. Assay used: immunoSEQ multiplex PCR; TCRdb lists only in-frame clones, some missing. The sample lists about 58,000 clones, 85% to 95% seen once, with 8.5% to 12% in the top ten. These data belong to a study of PD-1 blockade in classical Hodgkin lymphoma. Broader study findings: Reasons behind the repertoire differences stay unclear, perhaps disease activity or earlier therapy. The study found complete responders had baseline diversity similar to newly diagnosed patients. Newly diagnosed patients were reported to start with lower TCR diversity than healthy donors.

The V end lost 0 bases, the J end lost 4 bases, and 9 bases lay between the germline ends. Germline V CDR1 and CDR2: LGHNA, YSLEER. The CDR3 covers 14 residues. Every patient relapsed after autologous stem cell transplantation, and brentuximab vedotin exposure varied. The chain is built from TRBV4-3 and TRBJ2-5, with D perhaps being TRBD1 or TRBD2 (6 bases each). The receptor comes from a human donor with classical Hodgkin lymphoma. Sample: peripheral blood mononuclear cells (PBMCs), taken before the second cycle of nivolumab. The CDR3 nucleotides are TGCGCCAGCAGCCAAGACAGGGGAGGAGAGACCCAGTACTTC. Its translation is CASSQDRGGETQYF.